The 8 T cell receptor beta chains listed next were all sequenced from one sample in a study of vaccination and CD4 T cells after COVID-19. Described treatment: approximately nine-day PBMC culture with coronavirus spike peptide pools or control peptides (ViraFEST assay). Antigen specificity for these receptors is unknown. An Oncomine TCR Beta short-read assay was used to sequence the DNA from cultured CD4+ T cells. From the PCR reads, TCRdb called clonotypes with MiXCR, one entry per CDR3 protein. The data hold around 18,000 distinct CDR3 sequences, with 35% to 40% observed a single time. The sequenced sample was CD4+ T cells from blood, cultured in vitro. These receptors came from a human donor who had recovered from COVID-19.

This clonotype was detected only a few times. V and J are TRBV6-1 and TRBJ2-7; the D gene is possibly TRBD1 (5 bases). Looked up from germline, CDR1 is MNHNS and CDR2 is SASEGT. The CDR3 totals 14 residues. Trimming took 6 bases from V and 2 from J, leaving 14 bases between them. CDR3 in amino acids: CASSPRQTPYEQYF. CDR3 in DNA: TGTGCCAGCAGCCCCAGACAGACCCCCTACGAGCAGTACTTC.

This chain connects TRBV28 to TRBJ1-5; D gene uncertain. There are 13 residues in the CDR3. V gave up 3 bases and J gave up 2 bases, with 5 bases separating them. CDR1 is MDHEN, CDR2 SYDVKM, per germline. The CDR3 reads CASSFLGNQPQHF. CDR3 coding DNA: TGTGCCAGCAGTTTCTTGGGCAATCAGCCCCAGCATTTT. The full variable domain, in which reference TRBV28 and TRBJ1-5 provide the parts outside the CDR3, is DVKVTQSSRYLVKRTGEKVFLECVQDMDHENMFWYRQDPGLGLRLIYFSYDVKMKEKGDIPEGYSVSREKKERFSLILESASTNQTSMYLCASSFLGNQPQHFGDGTRLSIL.

The table lists this clonotype with a few counts. The rearrangement joins TRBV30 to TRBJ1-6; the match to TRBD1 covers 8 bases. J was trimmed by 13 bases and V by 4 bases; bases with no gene match: 15. The CDR3 totals 15 residues. In germline, CDR1 is GTSNPN, CDR2 SVGIG (reference sequence). The CDR3, as DNA: TGTGCCTGGACCATGGACAGGGCGACTTTTGGTCCCCTCCACTTT. Translating gives CAWTMDRATFGPLHF.

To note about this clonotype: The junction does not match germline at one end; this may be a read error. V and J are TRBV9 and TRBJ2-3; perhaps TRBD2 as D (6 bases). CDR3 length equals 16 residues. Germline V gene sequence: CDR1 SGDLS, CDR2 YYNGEE. Written as DNA, the CDR3 is TGTGCCAGCAGCGGCCCCGAGGCCTGGTCCAGCGGGCCCCCGTTTTTC. This translates into CASSGPEAWSSGPPFF.

This rearrangement joins TRBV28 to TRBJ2-6, with 7 positions matching TRBD1. With 6 bases clipped from V and 2 bases from J, the junction kept 10 bases outside the gene matches. Germline V CDR1 and CDR2: MDHEN, SYDVKM. The CDR3 sequence is 17 residues long. CDR3 in amino acids: CASRRQGSRPGANVLTF. The CDR3 DNA reads TGTGCCAGCAGGAGACAGGGCTCGCGCCCTGGGGCCAACGTCCTGACTTTC. The variable domain in full, completed from reference TRBV28 and TRBJ2-6, reads DVKVTQSSRYLVKRTGEKVFLECVQDMDHENMFWYRQDPGLGLRLIYFSYDVKMKEKGDIPEGYSVSREKKERFSLILESASTNQTSMYLCASRRQGSRPGANVLTFGAGSRLTVL.

This clonotype was picked up a small number of times. This chain joins TRBV7-2 and TRBJ2-3; 7 nucleotides agree with TRBD2. CDR3 length: 19 residues. Germline loops: CDR1 SGHTA, CDR2 FQGNSA. V trimming: 2 bases; J trimming: 0 bases; junction bases outside the gene matches: 14. The CDR3 sequence is CASSLPLSAGVWSTDTQYF. The CDR3 DNA follows: TGTGCCAGCAGCTTACCACTCTCCGCGGGAGTATGGAGCACAGATACGCAGTATTTT.

This clonotype was seen a handful of times. The chain uses TRBV28 and TRBJ1-2; D is unclear. This CDR3 is 15 amino acids long. Looked up from germline, CDR1 is MDHEN and CDR2 is SYDVKM. V lost 6 bases and J lost 2, with 16 bases in between. The CDR3 region is CASSVSPVLNYGYTF. For the CDR3, the DNA is TGTGCCAGCAGCGTCAGTCCAGTTTTAAACTATGGCTACACCTTC.

The chain has TRBV7-2 and TRBJ2-2; D call uncertain. Deletions cut 3 bases from V and 7 bases from J, with 9 bases between. Germline V CDR1 and CDR2: SGHTA, FQGNSA. This CDR3 region has 13 residues. The CDR3 protein is CASSLLFGGELFF. The CDR3, as DNA: TGTGCCAGCAGCTTGCTTTTCGGCGGGGAGCTGTTTTTT. Full variable domain (outside the CDR3, taken from reference TRBV7-2 and TRBJ2-2): GAGVSQSPSNKVTEKGKDVELRCDPISGHTALYWYRQSLGQGLEFLIYFQGNSAPDKSGLPSDRFSAERTGGSVSTLTIQRTQQEDSAVYLCASSLLFGGELFFGEGSRLTVL.